The subject of this entry is one T cell receptor beta chain. This entry is derived from a study of T cells in tumors after PD-1 blockade. This CDR3 spans 16 amino acids. Germline values: CDR1 LGHNA, CDR2 YSLEER. V gave up 0 bases and J gave up 6 bases; unmatched junction bases: 8. Clones were sequenced by immunoSEQ multiplex PCR, and TCRdb holds only the in-frame ones, with some missing. In the table there are 3,500 to 4,500 clones, under 70% of which are singletons. This sequence was found in a human donor with basal cell carcinoma. This sample comprised tumor tissue, obtained before anti-PD-1 treatment. The chain couples TRBV4-3 to TRBJ2-3; 8 bases are shared with TRBD2. The CDR3 loop is CASSQDPPGGADTQYF. In DNA, the CDR3 is TGCGCCAGCAGCCAAGATCCCCCCGGGGGGGCCGATACGCAGTATTTT.